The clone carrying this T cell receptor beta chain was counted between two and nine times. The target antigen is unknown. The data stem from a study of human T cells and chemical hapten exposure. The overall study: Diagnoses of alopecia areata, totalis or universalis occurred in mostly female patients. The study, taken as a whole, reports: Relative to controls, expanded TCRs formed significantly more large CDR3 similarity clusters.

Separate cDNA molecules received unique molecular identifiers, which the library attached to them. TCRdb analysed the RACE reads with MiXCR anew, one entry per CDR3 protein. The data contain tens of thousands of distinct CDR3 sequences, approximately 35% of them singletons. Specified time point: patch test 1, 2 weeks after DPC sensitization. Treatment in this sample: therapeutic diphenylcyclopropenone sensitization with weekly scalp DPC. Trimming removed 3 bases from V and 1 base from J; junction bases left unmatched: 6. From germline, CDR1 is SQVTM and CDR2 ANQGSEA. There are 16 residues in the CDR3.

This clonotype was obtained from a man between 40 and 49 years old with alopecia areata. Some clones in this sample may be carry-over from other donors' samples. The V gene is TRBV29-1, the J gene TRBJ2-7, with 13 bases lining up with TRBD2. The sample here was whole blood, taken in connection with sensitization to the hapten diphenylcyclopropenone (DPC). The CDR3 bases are TGCAGCGTTGAGGGAAAGACTAGCGGGAGGTCCTACGAGCAGTACTTC. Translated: CSVEGKTSGRSYEQYF.